These T cell receptor beta chains were read from a single sample in a study of cytomegalovirus exposure and HLA in healthy donors. TCRdb's copy holds only in-frame clones and misses some; the assay was immunoSEQ multiplex PCR. Of roughly 140,000 clones in the sample, roughly 82% are singletons; the top ten hold 5% to 6.5%. Input material: PBMCs. These receptors were collected from a man aged 25-45 years in good health and CMV-seropositive. Each CDR3 is given with its conserved first and last residue. The order of the fields is CDR3 DNA, CDR3 protein, J gene, V gene, clone size, D gene. A D gene is named only where the DNA matches it firmly. Clone size is shown for a subset of rows, as once, few, many or a class of expanded clone.

CDR3 DNA: TGTGCCAGCAGTTCCCCTAGCGGGATTAGGAATGAGCAGTTCTTC
CDR3 protein: CASSSPSGIRNEQFF
J gene: TRBJ2-1
V gene: TRBV28
clone size: NA
D gene: TRBD2

CDR3 DNA: TGTGCCAGCAAAACCCAAAGAGCCGGCGGGACAGGGGTATACGAGCAGTACTTC
CDR3 protein: CASKTQRAGGTGVYEQYF
J gene: TRBJ2-7
V gene: TRBV27
clone size: NA
D gene: TRBD1

CDR3 DNA: TGTGCTAGTGGCCCATGGGAGTGGGGAGAGACCCAGTACTTC
CDR3 protein: CASGPWEWGETQYF
J gene: TRBJ2-5
V gene: TRBV12-5
clone size: NA
D gene: NA

CDR3 DNA: TGTGCCAGTAATTACAGAGACAATCAGCCCCAGCATTTT
CDR3 protein: CASNYRDNQPQHF
J gene: TRBJ1-5
V gene: TRBV19
clone size: NA
D gene: NA

CDR3 DNA: TGTGCCAGCAGGCCTACACAGGGCATATTCTATGGCTACACCTTC
CDR3 protein: CASRPTQGIFYGYTF
J gene: TRBJ1-2
V gene: TRBV28
clone size: NA
D gene: NA

CDR3 DNA: TGTGCCAGCAGCGTAGAGGGACAGGGATTCTCACCCCTCCACTTT
CDR3 protein: CASSVEGQGFSPLHF
J gene: TRBJ1-6
V gene: TRBV9
clone size: NA
D gene: TRBD1

CDR3 DNA: TGTGCCAGCAGCTTCCAGACTAGCGGGGATACGCAGTATTTT
CDR3 protein: CASSFQTSGDTQYF
J gene: TRBJ2-3
V gene: TRBV7-6
clone size: NA
D gene: TRBD2

CDR3 DNA: TGCGCCAGCAGCTTGCCAGGGGCGCCCAAAAGCACAGATACGCAGTATTTT
CDR3 protein: CASSLPGAPKSTDTQYF
J gene: TRBJ2-3
V gene: TRBV5-1
clone size: NA
D gene: NA

CDR3 DNA: TGCAGCGTTGGCGGAGGCTCCTACAATGAGCAGTTCTTC
CDR3 protein: CSVGGGSYNEQFF
J gene: TRBJ2-1
V gene: TRBV29-1
clone size: NA
D gene: NA

CDR3 DNA: TGTGCCAGCAGCCGGACTAGCGGGAACAATGAGCAGTTCTTC
CDR3 protein: CASSRTSGNNEQFF
J gene: TRBJ2-1
V gene: TRBV9
clone size: NA
D gene: TRBD2

CDR3 DNA: TGTGCCAGCAATGCGGGACCCATCGAGGGGACCCAGTACTTC
CDR3 protein: CASNAGPIEGTQYF
J gene: TRBJ2-5
V gene: TRBV6-1
clone size: NA
D gene: NA

CDR3 DNA: TGTGCCAGCAGCTTAGAGGGCGTTTGGCAGGGGGAGCAGCCCCAGCATTTT
CDR3 protein: CASSLEGVWQGEQPQHF
J gene: TRBJ1-5
V gene: TRBV7-2
clone size: NA
D gene: TRBD1

CDR3 DNA: TGTGCCAGCTGGCCCATGGTGGGGGGCACCGGGGAGCTGTTTTTT
CDR3 protein: CASWPMVGGTGELFF
J gene: TRBJ2-2
V gene: TRBV27
clone size: NA
D gene: NA

CDR3 DNA: TGTGCCAGCAGGCAAGACAGGGTGAAGCACGAGCAGTACTTC
CDR3 protein: CASRQDRVKHEQYF
J gene: TRBJ2-7
V gene: TRBV28
clone size: NA
D gene: TRBD1

CDR3 DNA: TGTGCCAGCAGCCCCCTCAATTCACCCCTCCACTTT
CDR3 protein: CASSPLNSPLHF
J gene: TRBJ1-6
V gene: TRBV7-6
clone size: NA
D gene: NA

CDR3 DNA: TGTGCCAGCAGCCTACAGCATAGCAATCAGCCCCAGCATTTT
CDR3 protein: CASSLQHSNQPQHF
J gene: TRBJ1-5
V gene: TRBV6-5
clone size: NA
D gene: NA

CDR3 DNA: TGTGCCTGGAGAGGTCTAGCGGGGGTCAATGAGCAGTTCTTC
CDR3 protein: CAWRGLAGVNEQFF
J gene: TRBJ2-1
V gene: TRBV30
clone size: once
D gene: TRBD2

CDR3 DNA: TGCGCCAGCAGCCAAGATTTAGGCCTCCGGAGCGGCTACACCTTC
CDR3 protein: CASSQDLGLRSGYTF
J gene: TRBJ1-2
V gene: TRBV4-1
clone size: NA
D gene: NA

CDR3 DNA: TGTGCCAGTAGTTTACAGGTTTTTTCACCCCTCCACTTT
CDR3 protein: CASSLQVFSPLHF
J gene: TRBJ1-6
V gene: TRBV19
clone size: NA
D gene: NA

CDR3 DNA: TGTGCCAGCAGTTACGGGGCGGGAGGGGGCACCGGGGAGCTGTTTTTT
CDR3 protein: CASSYGAGGGTGELFF
J gene: TRBJ2-2
V gene: TRBV6-5
clone size: NA
D gene: TRBD2

CDR3 DNA: TGTGTCAGCAGTGACCGGGACAGTTCAGGCTACACCTTC
CDR3 protein: CVSSDRDSSGYTF
J gene: TRBJ1-2
V gene: TRBV6-4
clone size: NA
D gene: TRBD1

CDR3 DNA: TGTGCCAGCAGTCCTAGACAGAGCTCCTACGAGCAGTACTTC
CDR3 protein: CASSPRQSSYEQYF
J gene: TRBJ2-7
V gene: TRBV9
clone size: NA
D gene: NA

CDR3 DNA: TGCGCCAGCAGCCAACCTCGACAGGGGGTTAAAAACAATGAGCAGTTCTTC
CDR3 protein: CASSQPRQGVKNNEQFF
J gene: TRBJ2-1
V gene: TRBV4-1
clone size: NA
D gene: TRBD1

CDR3 DNA: TGTGCCGGGAACAGGGGGCTGGGTGCCGGGGAGCTGTTTTTT
CDR3 protein: CAGNRGLGAGELFF
J gene: TRBJ2-2
V gene: TRBV19
clone size: NA
D gene: TRBD1

CDR3 DNA: TGCGCCAGCAACCTGAGGGGGATTACTGGGGCCAACGGCCTGACTTTC
CDR3 protein: CASNLRGITGANGLTF
J gene: TRBJ2-6
V gene: TRBV5-1
clone size: NA
D gene: NA

CDR3 DNA: TGTGCCAGCAGTACACGGGACAGGGGAATTGAAAAACTGTTTTTT
CDR3 protein: CASSTRDRGIEKLFF
J gene: TRBJ1-4
V gene: TRBV28
clone size: few
D gene: TRBD1

CDR3 DNA: TGTGCCAGTGCTCTTGTGGGCGCCACAGGGGATACGCAGTATTTT
CDR3 protein: CASALVGATGDTQYF
J gene: TRBJ2-3
V gene: TRBV7-2
clone size: NA
D gene: NA

CDR3 DNA: TGCGCCAGCAGCCAAGAGGAGACTAGCGGGGAGTTGAACACCGGGGAGCTGTTTTTT
CDR3 protein: CASSQEETSGELNTGELFF
J gene: TRBJ2-2
V gene: TRBV4-3
clone size: NA
D gene: TRBD2

CDR3 DNA: TGTGCCAGCAGCCTCCGGGACACCAATCAGCCCCAGCATTTT
CDR3 protein: CASSLRDTNQPQHF
J gene: TRBJ1-5
V gene: TRBV7-9
clone size: NA
D gene: NA

CDR3 DNA: TGTGCCAGCAGTTTAAACGGGGGGCCCTACGAGCAGTACTTC
CDR3 protein: CASSLNGGPYEQYF
J gene: TRBJ2-7
V gene: TRBV27
clone size: NA
D gene: NA

CDR3 DNA: TGTGCCAGCAGCGCCCGGGACAGGGGGAACTATGGCTACACCTTC
CDR3 protein: CASSARDRGNYGYTF
J gene: TRBJ1-2
V gene: TRBV7-9
clone size: NA
D gene: TRBD1

CDR3 DNA: TGCGCCAGCAGCAGAACCGGGACAGAAGTCTACGAGCAGTACTTC
CDR3 protein: CASSRTGTEVYEQYF
J gene: TRBJ2-7
V gene: TRBV5-1
clone size: NA
D gene: TRBD1

CDR3 DNA: TGTGCCAGCTCAGTACTACAGGGAGACACTGAAGCTTTCTTT
CDR3 protein: CASSVLQGDTEAFF
J gene: TRBJ1-1
V gene: TRBV18
clone size: NA
D gene: NA

CDR3 DNA: TGTGCCAGCAGCCGACGCGGGGGCGCCAGCAATGAGCAGTTCTTC
CDR3 protein: CASSRRGGASNEQFF
J gene: TRBJ2-1
V gene: TRBV7-2
clone size: once
D gene: NA

CDR3 DNA: TGTGCCAGCAGTTTAGCCCCAGCGGAATTCTACGAGCAGTACTTC
CDR3 protein: CASSLAPAEFYEQYF
J gene: TRBJ2-7
V gene: TRBV28
clone size: NA
D gene: NA

CDR3 DNA: TGCGCCAGCAGCCAGTCTACTAGCGGACTTACCTACGAGCAGTACTTC
CDR3 protein: CASSQSTSGLTYEQYF
J gene: TRBJ2-7
V gene: TRBV4-1
clone size: NA
D gene: TRBD2

CDR3 DNA: TGTGCCAGCGGGTGGGGCGACACTGAAGCTTCCTTT
CDR3 protein: CASGWGDTEASF
J gene: TRBJ1-1
V gene: TRBV28
clone size: NA
D gene: NA

CDR3 DNA: TGTGCCAGCAGCCAATATAGACAGGGTGATTACGAGCAGTACTTC
CDR3 protein: CASSQYRQGDYEQYF
J gene: TRBJ2-7
V gene: TRBV7-9
clone size: NA
D gene: TRBD1

CDR3 DNA: TGTGCCAGCAGTCCCCACCCCGGACTAGCGGGTACCTACGAGCAGTACTTC
CDR3 protein: CASSPHPGLAGTYEQYF
J gene: TRBJ2-7
V gene: TRBV27
clone size: NA
D gene: TRBD2

CDR3 DNA: TGTGCCAGTCCTCCGGCGGTCCAAAAATGGAACACTGAAGCTTTCTTT
CDR3 protein: CASPPAVQKWNTEAFF
J gene: TRBJ1-1
V gene: TRBV19
clone size: NA
D gene: NA

CDR3 DNA: TGTGCCAGCAGTAAATACCTCGGGACAGGGCTTTCGGCCCAGTACTTC
CDR3 protein: CASSKYLGTGLSAQYF
J gene: TRBJ2-5
V gene: TRBV2
clone size: NA
D gene: TRBD1

CDR3 DNA: TGTGCCAGCAGCGCACCGGGACTAGCCGAGACCCAGTACTTC
CDR3 protein: CASSAPGLAETQYF
J gene: TRBJ2-5
V gene: TRBV9
clone size: NA
D gene: TRBD2

CDR3 DNA: TGTTCCAGCAGCTCACCGGGACAGGGAGACGAGCAGTACTTC
CDR3 protein: CSSSSPGQGDEQYF
J gene: TRBJ2-7
V gene: TRBV7-9
clone size: NA
D gene: TRBD1

CDR3 DNA: TGCGCCAGCAGTGGGGACACGACCGCGAGGTATCAGCCCCAGCATTTT
CDR3 protein: CASSGDTTARYQPQHF
J gene: TRBJ1-5
V gene: TRBV10-2
clone size: NA
D gene: NA

CDR3 DNA: TGTGCCAGCAGGCCGGGGATAACGGTTCAGCCCCAGCATTTT
CDR3 protein: CASRPGITVQPQHF
J gene: TRBJ1-5
V gene: TRBV27
clone size: NA
D gene: NA

CDR3 DNA: TGTGCCAGCAGTAGTGAGGGCGAGAGCCCGATATATGAGCAGTTCTTC
CDR3 protein: CASSSEGESPIYEQFF
J gene: TRBJ2-1
V gene: TRBV28
clone size: NA
D gene: NA

CDR3 DNA: TGTGCCTGGAGTTCGGACAGGAACACCGGGGAGCTGTTTTTT
CDR3 protein: CAWSSDRNTGELFF
J gene: TRBJ2-2
V gene: TRBV30
clone size: NA
D gene: NA

CDR3 DNA: TGTGCCAGCAGACCCCGAGCGGGACTAGATCTTGAGCAGTTCTTC
CDR3 protein: CASRPRAGLDLEQFF
J gene: TRBJ2-1
V gene: TRBV28
clone size: NA
D gene: TRBD2

CDR3 DNA: TGCGCCAGCAGCACCCAGGGTGGCACAGATACGCAGTATTTT
CDR3 protein: CASSTQGGTDTQYF
J gene: TRBJ2-3
V gene: TRBV5-1
clone size: NA
D gene: NA

CDR3 DNA: TGCGCCAGCAGCCAATGGGACAGGGGGACGAACACCATATATTTT
CDR3 protein: CASSQWDRGTNTIYF
J gene: TRBJ1-3
V gene: TRBV4-1
clone size: NA
D gene: TRBD1

CDR3 DNA: TGTGCCAGCAGTTTTCAGAGGGACTACGAGCAGTACTTC
CDR3 protein: CASSFQRDYEQYF
J gene: TRBJ2-7
V gene: TRBV27
clone size: NA
D gene: NA

CDR3 DNA: TGTGCCAGCTCACCAGGACTAGCGTCCGGGGAGCTGTTTTTT
CDR3 protein: CASSPGLASGELFF
J gene: TRBJ2-2
V gene: TRBV18
clone size: NA
D gene: TRBD2

CDR3 DNA: TGTGCCAGCAGTGAACGGACAGGGTGGGGCAATGAGCAGTTCTTC
CDR3 protein: CASSERTGWGNEQFF
J gene: TRBJ2-1
V gene: TRBV27
clone size: NA
D gene: TRBD1

CDR3 DNA: TGTGCCAGCAGCCGGGACAGGGATACCGGGGAGCTGTTTTTT
CDR3 protein: CASSRDRDTGELFF
J gene: TRBJ2-2
V gene: TRBV6-5
clone size: NA
D gene: TRBD1